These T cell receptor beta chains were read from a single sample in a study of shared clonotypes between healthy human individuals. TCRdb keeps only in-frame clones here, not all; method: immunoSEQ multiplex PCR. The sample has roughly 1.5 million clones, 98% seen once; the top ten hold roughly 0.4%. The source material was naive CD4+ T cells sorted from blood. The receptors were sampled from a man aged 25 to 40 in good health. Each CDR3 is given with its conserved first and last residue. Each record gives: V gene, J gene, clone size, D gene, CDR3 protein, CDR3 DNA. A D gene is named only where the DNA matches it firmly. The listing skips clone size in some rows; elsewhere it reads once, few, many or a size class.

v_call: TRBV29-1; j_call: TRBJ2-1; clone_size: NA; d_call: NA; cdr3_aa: CSATTGRPNEQFF; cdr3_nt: TGCAGCGCCACCACAGGACGACCCAATGAGCAGTTCTTC
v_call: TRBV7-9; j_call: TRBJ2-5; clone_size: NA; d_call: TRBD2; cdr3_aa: CASTREGSGARETQYF; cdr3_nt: TGTGCCAGCACCAGGGAAGGTAGCGGGGCCCGGGAGACCCAGTACTTC
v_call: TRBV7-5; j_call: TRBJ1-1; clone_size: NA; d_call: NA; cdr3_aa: CVRSLGMRKGNTEAFF; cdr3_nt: TGTGTCAGAAGCTTAGGTATGAGAAAGGGGAACACTGAAGCTTTCTTT
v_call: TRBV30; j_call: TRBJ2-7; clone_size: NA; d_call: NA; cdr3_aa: CAWRGGSYEQYF; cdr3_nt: TGTGCCTGGAGAGGCGGCTCCTACGAGCAGTACTTC
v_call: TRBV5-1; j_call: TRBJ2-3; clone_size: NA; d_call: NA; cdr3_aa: CASSFDRSQYF; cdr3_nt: TGCGCCAGCAGCTTCGACAGATCGCAGTATTTT
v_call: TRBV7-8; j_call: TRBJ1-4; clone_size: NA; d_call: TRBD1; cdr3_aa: CASSLYRGLANEKLFF; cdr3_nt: TGTGCCAGCAGCCTTTACAGGGGGCTGGCAAATGAAAAACTGTTTTTT
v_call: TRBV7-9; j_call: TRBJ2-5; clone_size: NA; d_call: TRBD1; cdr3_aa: CASSWGQGLLETQYF; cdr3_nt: TGTGCCAGCAGCTGGGGACAGGGACTTTTAGAGACCCAGTACTTC
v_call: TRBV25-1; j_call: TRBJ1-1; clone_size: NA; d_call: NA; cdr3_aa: CASNPAGKNTEAFF; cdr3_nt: TGTGCCAGCAATCCAGCCGGGAAGAACACTGAAGCTTTCTTT
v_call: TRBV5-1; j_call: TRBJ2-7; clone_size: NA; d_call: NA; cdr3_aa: CASSLESWGYEQYF; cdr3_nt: TGCGCCAGCAGCTTGGAATCCTGGGGCTACGAGCAGTACTTC
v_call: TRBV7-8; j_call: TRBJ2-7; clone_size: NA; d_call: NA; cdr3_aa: CASSQSGKRVYEQYF; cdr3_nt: TGTGCCAGCAGCCAAAGCGGCAAGAGGGTGTACGAGCAGTACTTC
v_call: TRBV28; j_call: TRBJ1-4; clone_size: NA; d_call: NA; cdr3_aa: CASSLGDLNEKLFF; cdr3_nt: TGTGCCAGCAGTTTGGGGGACCTGAATGAAAAACTGTTTTTT
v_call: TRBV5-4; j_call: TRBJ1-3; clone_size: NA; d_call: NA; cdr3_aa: CASSHSSRGTSGNTIYF; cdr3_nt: TGTGCCAGCAGCCACTCCAGTCGGGGAACCTCTGGAAACACCATATATTTT
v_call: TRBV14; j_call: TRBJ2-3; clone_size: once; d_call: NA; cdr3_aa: CASSQVFAVGYTDTQYF; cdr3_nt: TGTGCCAGCAGCCAAGTCTTCGCAGTAGGATACACAGATACGCAGTATTTT
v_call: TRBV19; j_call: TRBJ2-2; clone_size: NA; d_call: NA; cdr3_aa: CASTQTASTGELFF; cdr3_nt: TGTGCCAGTACCCAGACAGCGTCCACCGGGGAGCTGTTTTTT
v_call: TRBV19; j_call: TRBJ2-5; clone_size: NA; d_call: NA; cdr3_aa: CASSPGVQETQYF; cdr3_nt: TGTGCCAGTAGCCCGGGTGTACAAGAGACCCAGTACTTC
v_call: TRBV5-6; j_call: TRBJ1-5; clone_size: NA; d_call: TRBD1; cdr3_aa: CASSLDREGNQPQHF; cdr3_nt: TGTGCCAGCAGTTTGGACAGGGAGGGTAATCAGCCCCAGCATTTT
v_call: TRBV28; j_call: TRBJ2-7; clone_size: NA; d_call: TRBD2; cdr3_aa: CASSLRSSGSYEQYF; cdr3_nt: TGTGCCAGCAGTTTAAGGTCTAGCGGCTCCTACGAGCAGTACTTC
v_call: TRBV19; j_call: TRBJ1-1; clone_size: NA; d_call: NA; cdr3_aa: CASSIRGMNTEAFF; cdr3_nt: TGTGCCAGTAGTATCAGGGGTATGAACACTGAAGCTTTCTTT
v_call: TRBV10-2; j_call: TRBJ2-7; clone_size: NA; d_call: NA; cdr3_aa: CASSESYEQYF; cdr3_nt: TGCGCCAGCAGTGAGTCCTACGAGCAGTACTTC
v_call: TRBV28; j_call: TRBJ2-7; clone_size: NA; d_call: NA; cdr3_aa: CASSLIGRGYEQYF; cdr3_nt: TGTGCCAGCAGTTTAATAGGCCGGGGCTACGAGCAGTACTTC
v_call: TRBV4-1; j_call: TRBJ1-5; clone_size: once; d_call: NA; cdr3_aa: CASSQSGTGWQPQHF; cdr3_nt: TGCGCCAGCAGCCAATCGGGAACAGGGTGGCAGCCCCAGCATTTT
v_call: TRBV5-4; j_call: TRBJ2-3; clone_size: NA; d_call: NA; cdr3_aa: CASSLGKGTDTQYF; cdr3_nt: TGTGCCAGCAGCTTGGGAAAGGGGACAGATACGCAGTATTTT
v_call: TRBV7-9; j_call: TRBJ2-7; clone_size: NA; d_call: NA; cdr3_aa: CASSLAHLGQYYEQYF; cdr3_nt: TGTGCCAGCAGCTTAGCGCACTTGGGACAATATTACGAGCAGTACTTC
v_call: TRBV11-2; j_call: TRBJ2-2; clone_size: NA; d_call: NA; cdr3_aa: CASSLSRPANTGELFF; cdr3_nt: TGTGCCAGCAGCTTAAGCCGGCCGGCGAACACCGGGGAGCTGTTTTTT
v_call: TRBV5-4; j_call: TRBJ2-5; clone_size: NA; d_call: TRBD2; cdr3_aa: CASSPGTSQETQYF; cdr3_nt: TGTGCCAGCAGCCCCGGGACTAGCCAAGAGACCCAGTACTTC
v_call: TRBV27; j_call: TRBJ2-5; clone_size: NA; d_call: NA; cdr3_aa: CASNLRLGGETQYF; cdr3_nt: TGTGCCAGCAACCTTCGCCTAGGTGGAGAGACCCAGTACTTC
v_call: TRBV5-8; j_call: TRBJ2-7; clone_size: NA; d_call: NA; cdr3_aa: CASSRNYEQYF; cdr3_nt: TGTGCCAGCAGCCGGAACTACGAGCAGTACTTC
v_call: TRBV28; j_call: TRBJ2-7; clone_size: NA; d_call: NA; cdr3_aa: CASSPQTGGSYEQYF; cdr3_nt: TGTGCCAGCAGCCCGCAGACAGGCGGCTCCTACGAGCAGTACTTC
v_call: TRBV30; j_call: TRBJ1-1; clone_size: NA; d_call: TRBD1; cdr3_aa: CAGKQGEWTEAFF; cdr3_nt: TGTGCCGGAAAACAGGGGGAATGGACTGAAGCTTTCTTT
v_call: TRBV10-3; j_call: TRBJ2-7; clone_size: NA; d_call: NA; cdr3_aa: CAISESTSRSVNAPLHDYEQYF; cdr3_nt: TGTGCCATCAGTGAGTCGACTAGTCGGTCGGTGAACGCCCCCCTACACGACTACGAGCAGTACTTC
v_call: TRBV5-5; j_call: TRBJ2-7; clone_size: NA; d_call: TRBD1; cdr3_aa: CASSRDSYEQYF; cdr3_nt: TGTGCCAGCAGCCGGGACAGCTACGAGCAGTACTTC
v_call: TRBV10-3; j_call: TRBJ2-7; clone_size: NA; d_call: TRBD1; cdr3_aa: CAIAGAQGANNEQYF; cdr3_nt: TGTGCCATCGCGGGGGCACAGGGGGCGAACAACGAGCAGTACTTC
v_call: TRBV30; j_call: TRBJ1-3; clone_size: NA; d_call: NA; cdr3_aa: CAWSVSTGAGNTIYF; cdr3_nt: TGTGCCTGGAGTGTATCAACAGGAGCTGGAAACACCATATATTTT
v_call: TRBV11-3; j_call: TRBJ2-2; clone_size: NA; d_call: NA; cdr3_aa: CASSLQGTGELFF; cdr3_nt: TGTGCCAGCAGCTTACAGGGGACCGGGGAGCTGTTTTTT
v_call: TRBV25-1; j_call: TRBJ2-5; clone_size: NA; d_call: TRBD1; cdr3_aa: CASGSRQGFEETQYF; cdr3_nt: TGTGCCAGCGGTTCAAGACAGGGATTTGAAGAGACCCAGTACTTC
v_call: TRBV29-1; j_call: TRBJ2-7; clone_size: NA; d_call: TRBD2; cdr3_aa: CSVAGTSGRGGSYEQYF; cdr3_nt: TGCAGCGTTGCTGGGACTAGCGGGAGAGGGGGCTCCTACGAGCAGTACTTC
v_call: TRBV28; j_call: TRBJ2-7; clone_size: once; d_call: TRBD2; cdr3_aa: CASSASGGGVYEQYF; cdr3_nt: TGTGCCAGCAGTGCCTCGGGGGGAGGCGTGTACGAGCAGTACTTC
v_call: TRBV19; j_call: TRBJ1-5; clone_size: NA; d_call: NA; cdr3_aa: CATSPDGIRNQPQHF; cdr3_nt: TGTGCCACTAGCCCCGACGGAATTCGTAATCAGCCCCAGCATTTT
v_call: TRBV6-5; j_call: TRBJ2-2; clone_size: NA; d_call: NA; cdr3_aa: CASSYVARETGELFF; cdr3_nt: TGTGCCAGCAGTTACGTGGCGCGGGAAACCGGGGAGCTGTTTTTT
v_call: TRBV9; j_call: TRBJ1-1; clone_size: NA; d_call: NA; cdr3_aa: CASSVDWGSTEAFF; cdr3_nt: TGTGCCAGCAGCGTAGACTGGGGGAGCACTGAAGCTTTCTTT
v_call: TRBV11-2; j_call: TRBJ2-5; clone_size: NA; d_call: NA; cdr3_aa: CASSFTGPQETQYF; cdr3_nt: TGTGCCAGCAGCTTTACAGGGCCTCAAGAGACCCAGTACTTC
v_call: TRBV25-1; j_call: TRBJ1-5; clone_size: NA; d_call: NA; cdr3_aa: CASSESAGAQPQHF; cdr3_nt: TGTGCCAGCAGTGAATCTGCAGGGGCTCAGCCCCAGCATTTT
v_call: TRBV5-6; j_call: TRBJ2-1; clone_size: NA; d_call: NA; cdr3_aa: CASSLRGVGSYNEQFF; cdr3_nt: TGTGCCAGCAGCTTGAGGGGGGTCGGCTCCTACAATGAGCAGTTCTTC
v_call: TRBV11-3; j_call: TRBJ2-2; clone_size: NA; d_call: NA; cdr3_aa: CASSLGQGRNTGELFF; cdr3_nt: TGTGCCAGCAGCTTAGGTCAGGGAAGGAACACCGGGGAGCTGTTTTTT
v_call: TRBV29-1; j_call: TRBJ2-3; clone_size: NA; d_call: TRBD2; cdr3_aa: CSVMTSGRERDTQYF; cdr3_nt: TGCAGCGTCATGACTAGCGGGAGGGAAAGAGATACGCAGTATTTT
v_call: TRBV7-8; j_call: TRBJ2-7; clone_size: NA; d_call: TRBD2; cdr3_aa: CASSLNKSTSGRIYEQYF; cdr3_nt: TGTGCCAGCAGCTTAAACAAGTCGACTAGCGGGAGAATCTACGAGCAGTACTTC
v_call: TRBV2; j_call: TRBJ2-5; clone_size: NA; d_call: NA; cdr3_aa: CASSDDSQETQYF; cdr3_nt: TGTGCCAGCAGTGACGACAGCCAAGAGACCCAGTACTTC
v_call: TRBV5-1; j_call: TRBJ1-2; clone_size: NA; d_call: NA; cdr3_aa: CASSLEDADYGYTF; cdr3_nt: TGCGCCAGCAGCTTAGAGGACGCTGACTATGGCTACACCTTC
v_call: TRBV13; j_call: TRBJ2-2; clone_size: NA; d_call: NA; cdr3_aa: CASSLGPLDGELFF; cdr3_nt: TGTGCCAGCAGCTTAGGCCCTCTAGACGGGGAGCTGTTTTTT